This T cell receptor (beta chain) was profiled in a study of identical twins. V was pared by 2 bases and J by 7 bases, with 6 bases between. This CDR3 contains 12 residues. A universal primer site came from template switching; cDNA carried unique molecular identifiers. TCRdb recomputed calls from the 5' RACE reads with MiXCR, one row per CDR3 protein. Of some 730,000 distinct CDR3 sequences in the sample, around a sixth were seen once. These records were also assigned to another study, of T cells expressing NK-cell markers. That study adds: The authors applied an anti-gamma-delta TCR antibody in several experiments, and it restricted sorting to alpha-beta TCR T cells. About six of the donors carried dominant NKG2C+ clonotypes that took up about 1.0-7.0% of their CD8+ T cells.

Material: PBMCs. The V and J genes are TRBV12-3 or TRBV12-4 and TRBJ2-1; no firm D call. This TCR was recovered from a woman younger than 35 in good health. CDR3 DNA: TGTGCCAGCAGTTTAAGGTTGAATGAGCAGTTCTTC. It codes for CASSLRLNEQFF.